This T cell receptor beta chain was identified during a study of shared clonotypes between healthy human individuals. On the study more broadly: Each donor had three CD4 naive, three CD4 memory, two CD8 naive and one CD8 memory plate.

V was shortened by 1 base and J by 6 bases, with 13 bases between the two germline ends. Germline V CDR1 and CDR2: MNHEY, SMNVEV (reference sequence). The length of the CDR3 is 16 residues. Deep was the level used in running the assay. The data were produced by immunoSEQ multiplex PCR, yet TCRdb's version contains in-frame clones alone and is incomplete. Among some 1 million clones, about 77% were seen once, and the ten largest hold nearly 1.5%. None of the donors, who were healthy HIV-negative adults, had recently had acute infections or vaccinations. A CD45RA+ naive subset and a CD45RA-negative memory subset were split from CD4+ cells.

The chain couples TRBV27 to TRBJ1-6; a possible D gene is TRBD1 (6 bases). The receptor's source is a man aged 18 to 35 in good health. Sequenced sample: memory CD4+ T cells sorted from blood. This sample's subset: CD45RA-negative fraction. CDR3 in amino acids: CASSLLLGGGNSPLHF. DNA for the CDR3: TGTGCCAGCAGTTTATTACTCGGGGGCGGTAATTCACCCCTCCACTTT.